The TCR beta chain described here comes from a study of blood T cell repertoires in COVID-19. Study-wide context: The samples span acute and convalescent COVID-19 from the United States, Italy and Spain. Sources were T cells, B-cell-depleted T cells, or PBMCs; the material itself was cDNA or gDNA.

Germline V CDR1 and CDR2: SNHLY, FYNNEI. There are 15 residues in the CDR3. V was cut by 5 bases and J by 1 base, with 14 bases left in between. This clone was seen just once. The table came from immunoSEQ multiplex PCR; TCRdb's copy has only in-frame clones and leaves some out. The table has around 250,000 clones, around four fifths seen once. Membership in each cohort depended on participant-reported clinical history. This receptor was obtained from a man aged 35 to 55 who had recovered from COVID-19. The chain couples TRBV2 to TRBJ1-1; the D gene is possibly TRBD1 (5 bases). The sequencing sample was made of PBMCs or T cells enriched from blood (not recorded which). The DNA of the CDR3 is TGTGCCAGCAGTACCGCCCGGGGGGGGAACACTGAAGCTTTCTTT. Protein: CASSTARGGNTEAFF.